This TCR beta chain was sequenced for a study of blood T cell repertoires in COVID-19. Losses at the gene ends were 2 bases for V and 6 bases for J; bases not matched to a gene: 5. CDR1 MNHEY and CDR2 SMNVEV come from the germline V gene (reference sequence). The CDR3 is 15 amino acids. Data came from immunoSEQ multiplex PCR; TCRdb stores just in-frame clones and leaves some out. In the table there are some 50,000 clones, approximately 90% of which are singletons. The sequenced sample was peripheral blood. This sequence joins TRBV27 and TRBJ2-2, with TRBD1 matching over 8 bases. The receptor comes from a human donor in a cohort sampled during active COVID-19. The CDR3 nucleotides are TGTGCCAGCAGTTTAGACCCACAGGGGGCCGGGGAGCTGTTTTTT. Its translation is CASSLDPQGAGELFF.